The present T cell receptor beta chain was sequenced within a study of beta chain features in type 1 diabetes. This CDR3 has 17 residues. Trimming removed 2 bases from V and 1 base from J; junction bases left unmatched: 1. In germline, CDR1 is MDHEN, CDR2 SYDVKM. Study-wide findings and caveats: Using cDNA template may skew counts toward highly expressing activated cells.

To note about this clone: The antigen is not known.

Expressed TCRB transcripts were sequenced, since all the RNA that had been isolated was reverse transcribed. The protocol was immunoSEQ multiplex PCR, while the TCRdb copy is restricted to in-frame clones and leaves out a portion. The sample has about 360,000 clones, roughly 12% seen once; the top ten hold 0.017%. This clonotype was obtained from a man in his late teens or twenties in good health. Sequencing input: naive CD4+ T cells from blood. The chain couples TRBV28 to TRBJ2-1, with TRBD2 matching over 14 bases. The CDR3 loop is CASSLRLAGGSYNEQFF. DNA of the CDR3: TGTGCCAGCAGTTTACGACTAGCGGGAGGGTCCTACAATGAGCAGTTCTTC. Using reference TRBV28 and TRBJ2-1 for the parts outside the CDR3, the full variable domain is DVKVTQSSRYLVKRTGEKVFLECVQDMDHENMFWYRQDPGLGLRLIYFSYDVKMKEKGDIPEGYSVSREKKERFSLILESASTNQTSMYLCASSLRLAGGSYNEQFFGPGTRLTVL.